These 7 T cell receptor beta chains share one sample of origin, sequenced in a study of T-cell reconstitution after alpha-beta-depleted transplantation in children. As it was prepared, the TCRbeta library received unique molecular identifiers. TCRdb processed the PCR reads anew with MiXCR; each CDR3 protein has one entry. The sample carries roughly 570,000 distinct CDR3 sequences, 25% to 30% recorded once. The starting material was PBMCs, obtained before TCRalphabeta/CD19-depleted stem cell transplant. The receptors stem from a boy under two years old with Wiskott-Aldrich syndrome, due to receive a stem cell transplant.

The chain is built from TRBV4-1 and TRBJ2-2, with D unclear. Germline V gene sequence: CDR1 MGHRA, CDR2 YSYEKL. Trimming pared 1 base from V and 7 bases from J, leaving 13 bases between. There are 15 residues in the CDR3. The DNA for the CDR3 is TGCGCCAGCAGCCAAGTGGTTAGGCTAGACGGGGAGCTGTTTTTT. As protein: CASSQVVRLDGELFF.

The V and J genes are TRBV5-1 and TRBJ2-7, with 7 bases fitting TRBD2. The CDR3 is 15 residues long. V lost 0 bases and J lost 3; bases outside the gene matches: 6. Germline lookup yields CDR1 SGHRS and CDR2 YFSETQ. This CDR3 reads CASSLGAGQYYEQYF. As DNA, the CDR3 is TGCGCCAGCAGCTTGGGAGCGGGGCAATACTACGAGCAGTACTTC.

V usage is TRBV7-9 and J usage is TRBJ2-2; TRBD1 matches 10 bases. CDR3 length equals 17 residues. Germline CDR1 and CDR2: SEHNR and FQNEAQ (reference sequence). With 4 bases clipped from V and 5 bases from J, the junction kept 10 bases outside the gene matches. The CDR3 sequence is CASSSPGQGTRTGELFF. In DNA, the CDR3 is TGTGCCAGCAGCTCCCCGGGACAGGGGACGAGAACCGGGGAGCTGTTTTTT.

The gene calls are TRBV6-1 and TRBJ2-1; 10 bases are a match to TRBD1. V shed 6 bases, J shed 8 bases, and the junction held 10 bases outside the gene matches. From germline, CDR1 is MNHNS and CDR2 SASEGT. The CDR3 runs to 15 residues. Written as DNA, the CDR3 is TGTGCCAGCAGGGTTTTCTCCGGGACAGGGGATGAGCAGTTCTTC. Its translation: CASRVFSGTGDEQFF.

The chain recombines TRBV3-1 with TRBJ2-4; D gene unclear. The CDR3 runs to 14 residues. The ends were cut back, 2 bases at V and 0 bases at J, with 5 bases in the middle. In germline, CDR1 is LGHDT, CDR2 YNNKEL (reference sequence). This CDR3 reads CASSQFLAKNIQYF. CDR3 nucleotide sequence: TGTGCCAGCAGCCAATTTCTAGCCAAAAACATTCAGTACTTC.

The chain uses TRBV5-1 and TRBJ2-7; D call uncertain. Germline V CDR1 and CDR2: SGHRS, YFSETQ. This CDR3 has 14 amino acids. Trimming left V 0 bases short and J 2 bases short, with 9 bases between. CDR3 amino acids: CASSLADTAYEQYF. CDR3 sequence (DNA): TGCGCCAGCAGCTTGGCCGACACCGCCTACGAGCAGTACTTC.

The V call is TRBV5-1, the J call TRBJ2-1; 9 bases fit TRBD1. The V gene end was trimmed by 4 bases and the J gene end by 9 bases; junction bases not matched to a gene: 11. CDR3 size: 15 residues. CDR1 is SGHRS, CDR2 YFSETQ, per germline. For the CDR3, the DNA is TGCGCCAGCAGCGTTCTGGGACAGGGATCAGGTGAGCAGTTCTTC. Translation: CASSVLGQGSGEQFF.